This TCR beta chain was captured by sequencing in a study of shared clonotypes between healthy human individuals. Whole-study context: With ages of 18 to 49, the donors were a couple of women and three men. Notes on the study in general: When compared with the clonotypes that were shared by all four sorted-subset donors, the non-shared clonotypes turned out to have lower generation probabilities.

Into CD45RA+ naive and CD45RA-negative memory subsets, the CD4+ cells were split. Comments on this clone: The target antigen is unknown.

Sequencing was performed with immunoSEQ multiplex PCR; in TCRdb, only in-frame clones are kept and a portion is missing. The top ten clones hold around 0.4% of a sample with approximately 2.3 million clones, just over 90% of them seen once. This CDR3 is built from 16 residues. V was pared by 0 bases and J by 6 bases, with 8 bases of the junction left unmatched. The germline CDR1 and CDR2 sequences are SEHNR and FQNEAQ (reference sequence). Sequenced sample: naive CD4+ T cells from PBMCs. The subset was: CD45RA+ positively selected. The receptor's source is a man aged 18 to 29 in good health. Some clones in this sample may be carry-over from other donors' samples. This chain joins TRBV7-9 and TRBJ2-1; 7 bases match TRBD2. For the CDR3, the DNA is TGTGCCAGCAGCTTAGCTGCGGGAGTTGGAGGCAATGAGCAGTTCTTC. Its translation is CASSLAAGVGGNEQFF.